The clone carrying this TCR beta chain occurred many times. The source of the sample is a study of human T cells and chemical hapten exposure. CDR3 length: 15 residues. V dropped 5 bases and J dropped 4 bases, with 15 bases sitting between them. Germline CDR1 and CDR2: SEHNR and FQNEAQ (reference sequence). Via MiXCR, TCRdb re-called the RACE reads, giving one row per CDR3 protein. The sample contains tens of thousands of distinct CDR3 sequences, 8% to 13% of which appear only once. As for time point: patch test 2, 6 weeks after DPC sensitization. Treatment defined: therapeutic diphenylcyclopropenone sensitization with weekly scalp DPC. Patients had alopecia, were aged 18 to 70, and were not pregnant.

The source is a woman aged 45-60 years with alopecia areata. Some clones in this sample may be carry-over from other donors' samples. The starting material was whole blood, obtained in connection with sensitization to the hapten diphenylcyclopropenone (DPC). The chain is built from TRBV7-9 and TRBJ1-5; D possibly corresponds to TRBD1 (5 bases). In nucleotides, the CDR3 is TGTGCCAGCAGCCGTGGAGGGGTGGCTAATCAGCCCCAGCATTTT. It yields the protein CASSRGGVANQPQHF.